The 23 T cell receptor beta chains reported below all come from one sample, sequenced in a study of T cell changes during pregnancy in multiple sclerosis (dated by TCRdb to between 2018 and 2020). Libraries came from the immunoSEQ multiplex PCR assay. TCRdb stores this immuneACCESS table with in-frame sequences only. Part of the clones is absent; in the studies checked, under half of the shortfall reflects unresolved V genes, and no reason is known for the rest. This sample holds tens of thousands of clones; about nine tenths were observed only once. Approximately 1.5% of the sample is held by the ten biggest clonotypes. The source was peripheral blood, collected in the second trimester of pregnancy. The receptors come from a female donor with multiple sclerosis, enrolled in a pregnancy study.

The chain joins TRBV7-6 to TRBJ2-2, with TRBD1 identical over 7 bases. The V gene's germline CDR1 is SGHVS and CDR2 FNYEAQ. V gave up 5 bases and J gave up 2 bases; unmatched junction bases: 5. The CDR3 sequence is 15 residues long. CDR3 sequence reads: CASSRQGVNTGELFF. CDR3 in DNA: TGTGCCAGCAGCCGTCAGGGGGTTAACACCGGGGAGCTGTTTTTT.

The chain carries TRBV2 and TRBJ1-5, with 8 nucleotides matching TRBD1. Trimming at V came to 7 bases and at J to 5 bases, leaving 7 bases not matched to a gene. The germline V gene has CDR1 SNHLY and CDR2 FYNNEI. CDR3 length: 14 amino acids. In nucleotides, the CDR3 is TGTGCCAGCACCCTGACAGGGGCCGATCAGCCCCAGCATTTT. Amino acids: CASTLTGADQPQHF.

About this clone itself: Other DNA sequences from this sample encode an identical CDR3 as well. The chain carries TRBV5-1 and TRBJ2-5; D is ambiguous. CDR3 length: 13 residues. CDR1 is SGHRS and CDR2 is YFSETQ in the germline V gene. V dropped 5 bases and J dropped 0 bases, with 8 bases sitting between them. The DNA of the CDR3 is TGCGCCAGCAGTTCCCAGTACCAAGAGACCCAGTACTTC. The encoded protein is CASSSQYQETQYF.

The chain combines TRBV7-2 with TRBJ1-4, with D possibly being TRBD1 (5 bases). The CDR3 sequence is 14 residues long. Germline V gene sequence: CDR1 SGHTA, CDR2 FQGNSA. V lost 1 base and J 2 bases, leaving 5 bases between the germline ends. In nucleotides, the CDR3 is TGTGCCAGCAGCTTAGGACAGACTAATGAAAAACTGTTTTTT. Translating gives CASSLGQTNEKLFF.

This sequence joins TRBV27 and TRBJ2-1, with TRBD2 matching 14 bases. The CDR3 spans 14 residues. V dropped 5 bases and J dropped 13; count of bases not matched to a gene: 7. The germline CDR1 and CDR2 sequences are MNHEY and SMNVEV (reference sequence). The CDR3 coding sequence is TGTGCCAGCAGTACCGGGACTAGCGGGAGATCCCAGTTCTTC. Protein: CASSTGTSGRSQFF.

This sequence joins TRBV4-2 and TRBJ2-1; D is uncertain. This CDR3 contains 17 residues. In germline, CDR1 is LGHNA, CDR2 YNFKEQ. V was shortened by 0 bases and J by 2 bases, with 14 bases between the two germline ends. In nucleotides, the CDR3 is TGTGCCAGCAGCCAAGATGAGCAGCGTAATGCCTACAATGAGCAGTTCTTC. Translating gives CASSQDEQRNAYNEQFF.

The CDR3 coding sequence is TGTGCCAGCAGCCAAGATCCCCTTAGCGGGAGTAGCACAGATACGCAGTATTTT. Its translation is CASSQDPLSGSSTDTQYF. The rearrangement links TRBV4-2 to TRBJ2-3; 9 positions match TRBD2. This CDR3 is built from 18 residues. Trimming at V came to 0 bases and at J to 0 bases, leaving 7 bases not matched to a gene. Germline V gene sequence: CDR1 LGHNA, CDR2 YNFKEQ.

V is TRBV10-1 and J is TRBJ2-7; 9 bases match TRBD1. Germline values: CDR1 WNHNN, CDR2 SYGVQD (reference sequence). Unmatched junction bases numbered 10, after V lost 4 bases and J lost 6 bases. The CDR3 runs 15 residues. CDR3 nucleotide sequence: TGCGCCAGCAGTGGCACCGGGACAGGGCTTTTCGAGCAGTACTTC. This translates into CASSGTGTGLFEQYF.

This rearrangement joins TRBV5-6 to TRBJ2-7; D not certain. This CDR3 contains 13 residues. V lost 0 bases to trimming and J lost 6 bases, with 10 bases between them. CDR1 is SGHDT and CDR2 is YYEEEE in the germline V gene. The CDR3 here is CASSLASNPEQYF. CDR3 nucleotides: TGTGCCAGCAGCTTGGCATCTAATCCCGAGCAGTACTTC.

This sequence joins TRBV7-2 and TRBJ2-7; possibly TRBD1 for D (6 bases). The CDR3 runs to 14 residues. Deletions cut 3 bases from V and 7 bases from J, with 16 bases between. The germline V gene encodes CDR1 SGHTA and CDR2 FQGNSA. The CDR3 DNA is TGTGCCAGCAGCTTTATCAGGGGCGTTTATGAGCAGTACTTC. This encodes CASSFIRGVYEQYF.

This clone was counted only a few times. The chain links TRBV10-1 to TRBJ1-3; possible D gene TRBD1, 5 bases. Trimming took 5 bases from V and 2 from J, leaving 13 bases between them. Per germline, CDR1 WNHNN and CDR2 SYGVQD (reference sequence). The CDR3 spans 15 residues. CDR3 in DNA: TGCGCCAGCAGTCCCGCGGGGGTCGCTGGAAACACCATATATTTT. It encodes CASSPAGVAGNTIYF.

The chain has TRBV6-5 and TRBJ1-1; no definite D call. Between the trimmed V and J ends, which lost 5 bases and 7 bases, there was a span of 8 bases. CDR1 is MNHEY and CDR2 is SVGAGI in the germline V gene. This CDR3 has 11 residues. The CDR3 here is CASSTTREAFF. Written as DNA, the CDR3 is TGTGCCAGCAGTACAACCCGTGAAGCTTTCTTT.

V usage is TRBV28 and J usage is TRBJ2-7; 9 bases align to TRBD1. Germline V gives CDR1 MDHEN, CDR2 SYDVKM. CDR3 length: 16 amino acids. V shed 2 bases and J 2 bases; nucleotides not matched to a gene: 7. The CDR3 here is CASSLPPGQGTYEQYF. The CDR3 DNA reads TGTGCCAGCAGTTTACCCCCGGGACAGGGAACCTACGAGCAGTACTTC.

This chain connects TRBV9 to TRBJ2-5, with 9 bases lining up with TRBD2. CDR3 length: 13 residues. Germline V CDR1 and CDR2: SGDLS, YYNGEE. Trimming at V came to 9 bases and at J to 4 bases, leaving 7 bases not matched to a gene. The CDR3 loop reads CATNRREGETQYF. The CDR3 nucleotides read TGTGCCACCAATAGGCGGGAGGGAGAGACCCAGTACTTC.

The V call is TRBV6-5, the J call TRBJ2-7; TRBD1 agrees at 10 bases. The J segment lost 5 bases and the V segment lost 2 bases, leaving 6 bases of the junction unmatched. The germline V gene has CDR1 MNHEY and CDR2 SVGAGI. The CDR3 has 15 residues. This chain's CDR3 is CASSYQGQGWHEQYF. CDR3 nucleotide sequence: TGTGCCAGCAGTTACCAGGGACAGGGGTGGCACGAGCAGTACTTC.

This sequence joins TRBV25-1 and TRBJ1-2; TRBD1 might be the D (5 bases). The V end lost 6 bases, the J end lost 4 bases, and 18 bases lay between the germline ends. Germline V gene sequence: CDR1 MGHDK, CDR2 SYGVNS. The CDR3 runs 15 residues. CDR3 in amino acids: CASREGIGGSYGYTF. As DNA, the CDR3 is TGTGCCAGCAGGGAGGGGATCGGGGGGAGCTATGGCTACACCTTC.

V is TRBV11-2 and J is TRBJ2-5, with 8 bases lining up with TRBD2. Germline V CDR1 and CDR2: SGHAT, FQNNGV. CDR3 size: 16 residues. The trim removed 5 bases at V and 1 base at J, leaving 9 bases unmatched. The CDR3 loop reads CASSNRLARFQETQYF. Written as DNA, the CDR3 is TGTGCCAGCAGCAACAGACTAGCGAGATTCCAAGAGACCCAGTACTTC.

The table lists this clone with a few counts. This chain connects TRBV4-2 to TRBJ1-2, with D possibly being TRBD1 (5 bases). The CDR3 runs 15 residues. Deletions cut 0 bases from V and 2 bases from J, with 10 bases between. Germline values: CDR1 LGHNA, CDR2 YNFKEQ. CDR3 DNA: TGTGCCAGCAGCCAAGACGACAGACGAAACTATGGCTACACCTTC. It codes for CASSQDDRRNYGYTF.

The CDR3 DNA follows: TGCGCCAGCAGGTTTGGGGGCAAAACCGGGGAGCTGTTTTTT. This sequence encodes CASRFGGKTGELFF. The chain employs TRBV5-1 and TRBJ2-2; maybe TRBD1 (6 bases). V was shortened by 5 bases and J by 5 bases, with 13 bases between the two germline ends. Germline lookup yields CDR1 SGHRS and CDR2 YFSETQ. This CDR3 spans 14 amino acids.

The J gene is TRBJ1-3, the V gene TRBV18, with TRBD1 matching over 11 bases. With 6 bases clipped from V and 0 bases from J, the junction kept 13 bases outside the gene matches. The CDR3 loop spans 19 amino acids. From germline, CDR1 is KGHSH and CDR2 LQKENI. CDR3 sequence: CASSERTGGLPSSGNTIYF. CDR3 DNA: TGTGCCAGCTCGGAGAGGACAGGGGGCCTTCCAAGCTCTGGAAACACCATATATTTT.

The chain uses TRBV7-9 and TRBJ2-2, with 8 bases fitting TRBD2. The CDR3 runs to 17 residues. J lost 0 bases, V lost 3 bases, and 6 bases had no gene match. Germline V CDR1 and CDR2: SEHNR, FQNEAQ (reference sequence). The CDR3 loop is CASSFALAGPNTGELFF. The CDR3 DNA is TGTGCCAGCAGCTTCGCCTTAGCGGGACCGAACACCGGGGAGCTGTTTTTT.

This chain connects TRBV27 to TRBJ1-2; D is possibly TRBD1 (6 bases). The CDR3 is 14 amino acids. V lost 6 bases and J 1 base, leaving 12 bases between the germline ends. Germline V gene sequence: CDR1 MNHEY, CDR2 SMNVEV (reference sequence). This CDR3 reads CASSVGQLNYGYTF. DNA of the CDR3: TGTGCCAGCAGCGTCGGACAGCTTAACTATGGCTACACCTTC.

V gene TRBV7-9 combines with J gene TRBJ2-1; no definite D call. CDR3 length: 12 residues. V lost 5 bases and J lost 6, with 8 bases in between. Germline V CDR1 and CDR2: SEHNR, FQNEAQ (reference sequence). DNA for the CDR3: TGTGCCAGCAGCCCGACTGTCAATGAGCAGTTCTTC. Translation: CASSPTVNEQFF.